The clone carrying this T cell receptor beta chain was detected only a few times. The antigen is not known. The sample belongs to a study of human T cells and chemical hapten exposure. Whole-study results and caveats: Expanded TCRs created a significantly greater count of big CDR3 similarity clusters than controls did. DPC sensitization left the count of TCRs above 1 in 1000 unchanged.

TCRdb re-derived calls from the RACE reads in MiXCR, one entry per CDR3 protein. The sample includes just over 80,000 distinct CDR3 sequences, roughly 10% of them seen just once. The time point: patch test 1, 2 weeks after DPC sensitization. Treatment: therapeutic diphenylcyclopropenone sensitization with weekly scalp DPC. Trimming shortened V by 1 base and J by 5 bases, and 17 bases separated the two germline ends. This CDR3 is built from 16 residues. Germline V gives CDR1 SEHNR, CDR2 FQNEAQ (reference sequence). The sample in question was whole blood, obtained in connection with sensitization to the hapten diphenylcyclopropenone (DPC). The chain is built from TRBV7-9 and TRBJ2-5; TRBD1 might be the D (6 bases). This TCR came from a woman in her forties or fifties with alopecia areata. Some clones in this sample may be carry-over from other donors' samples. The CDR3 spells CASSLVPQGPGETQYF. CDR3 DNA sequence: TGTGCCAGCAGCTTAGTTCCGCAGGGGCCGGGGGAGACCCAGTACTTC. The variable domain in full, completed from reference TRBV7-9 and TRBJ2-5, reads DTGVSQNPRHKITKRGQNVTFRCDPISEHNRLYWYRQTLGQGPEFLTYFQNEAQLEKSRLLSDRFSAERPKGSFSTLEIQRTEQGDSAMYLCASSLVPQGPGETQYFGPGTRLLVL.